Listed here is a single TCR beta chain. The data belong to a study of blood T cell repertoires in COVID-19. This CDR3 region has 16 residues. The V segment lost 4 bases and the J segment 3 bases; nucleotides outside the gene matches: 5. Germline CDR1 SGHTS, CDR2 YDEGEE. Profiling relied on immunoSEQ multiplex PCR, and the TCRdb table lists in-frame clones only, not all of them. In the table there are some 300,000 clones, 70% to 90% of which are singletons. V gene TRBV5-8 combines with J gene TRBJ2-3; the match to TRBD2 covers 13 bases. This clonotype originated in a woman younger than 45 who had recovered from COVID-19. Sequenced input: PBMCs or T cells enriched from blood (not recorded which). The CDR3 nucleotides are TGTGCCAGCAGCAAAGGGACTAGCGGGATTACAGATACGCAGTATTTT. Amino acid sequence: CASSKGTSGITDTQYF.